This T cell receptor beta chain was recorded in a study of TIL therapy for anti-PD-1-resistant metastatic lung cancer. In the study overall: Half of patients were current or former smokers. Overall study findings and caveats: After infusion, TIL clonotypes partly replaced peripheral T cells and declined over months. The cohort had more treatment-naive, never-smoker and oncogene-addicted patients than typical.

This CDR3 contains 14 residues. Germline CDR1 is SGHDN and CDR2 is FVKESK. Trimming removed 4 bases at V and 2 bases at J, with 11 bases between. As to this clone: The antigen is unknown.

The time point was: pre-treatment sample, taken before nivolumab and TIL therapy. Adults with stage 4 NSCLC were enrolled in a phase I trial. The libraries were made with immunoSEQ v3. Measured with immunoSEQ multiplex PCR; TCRdb has only the in-frame clones, and not every one. The sample consists of some 20,000 clones, over 60% of them appearing once. The sample was blood, taken at baseline. The clonotype comes from a person aged 25-80 years with non-small cell lung cancer. The chain joins TRBV14 to TRBJ1-1; D gene uncertain. The CDR3 coding sequence is TGTGCCAGCAGCCTTGGACGGCTAAACACTGAAGCTTTCTTT. As protein: CASSLGRLNTEAFF.